Described below is a single T cell receptor beta chain sequence and its context. Its antigen is unidentified. Splitting the CD4+ cells yielded a CD45RA+ naive subset and a CD45RA-negative memory subset. The sample comes from a study of shared clonotypes between healthy human individuals. General study points: Sequencing of the sorted subsets was shown by rarefaction to be incomplete despite large depth.

The germline CDR1 and CDR2 sequences are MNHNY and SVGAGI (reference sequence). CDR3 length equals 15 residues. Losses at the gene ends were 6 bases for V and 4 bases for J; bases not matched to a gene: 3. Sequenced by immunoSEQ multiplex PCR; TCRdb stores in-frame clones only, minus some. The table lists about 980,000 clones, less than 85% of them singletons. The V call is TRBV6-6, the J call TRBJ2-2; 12 bases are shared with TRBD1. The sample consisted of memory CD4+ T cells sorted from blood. Regarding subset: CD45RA-negative fraction. This TCR was sampled from a man aged 18-30 years in good health. The CDR3 reads CASRAGQGATGELFF. The CDR3 DNA follows: TGTGCCAGCAGAGCGGGACAGGGGGCCACCGGGGAGCTGTTTTTT.